These 10 T cell receptor beta chains were all obtained from the same sample, sequenced in a study of T cell responses to AZD1222 COVID-19 vaccine. Only in-frame clones appear in the TCRdb table, and some are missing; sequencing was by immunoSEQ multiplex PCR. Of roughly 120,000 clones in the sample, 85% to 90% are singletons; the top ten hold 7% to 8%. Sample: peripheral blood, taken on day 0 of AZD1222 vaccination. The receptors derive from an adult in good health.

V is TRBV10-3 and J is TRBJ1-6, with 9 nucleotides matching TRBD1. Germline CDR1 ENHRY, CDR2 SYGVKD. With 6 bases clipped from V and 4 bases from J, the junction kept 7 bases outside the gene matches. The CDR3 is 16 amino acids. The CDR3 bases are TGTGCCATCAGGCCGACAGGGGGATTATATAATTCACCCCTCCACTTT. As protein: CAIRPTGGLYNSPLHF.

The J gene is TRBJ2-5, the V gene TRBV5-8; no clear D gene. The germline V gene encodes CDR1 SGHTS and CDR2 YDEGEE. This CDR3 is built from 13 residues. Trimming cost V 2 bases and J 1 base, with 6 bases left between them. The CDR3 loop is CASSFRPQETQYF. In DNA, the CDR3 is TGTGCCAGCAGCTTCAGGCCCCAAGAGACCCAGTACTTC.

The chain uses TRBV5-1 and TRBJ2-7; 9 bases line up with TRBD2. The germline gives CDR1 SGHRS, CDR2 YFSETQ. This CDR3 contains 16 residues. J gave up 4 bases and V 4 bases, and 12 bases lay outside the gene matches. CDR3 sequence reads: CASSGGSAGGEYEQYF. CDR3 DNA sequence: TGCGCCAGCAGCGGAGGATCGGCGGGAGGGGAGTACGAGCAGTACTTC.

The rearrangement links TRBV7-2 to TRBJ2-7, with TRBD1 identical over 7 bases. This CDR3 has 15 residues. CDR1 SGHTA and CDR2 FQGNSA come from the germline V gene. Losses at the gene ends were 4 bases for V and 1 base for J; bases not matched to a gene: 7. In DNA form, the CDR3 reads TGTGCCAGCAGCTCCATGGGACAGCTATCCTACGAGCAGTACTTC. This sequence encodes CASSSMGQLSYEQYF.

The rearrangement links TRBV7-6 to TRBJ2-5, with D perhaps given as TRBD1 or TRBD2 (5 bases each). Trimming took off 5 bases at V and 4 bases at J, with 20 bases between the two ends. The CDR3 sequence is 16 residues long. Germline V gene sequence: CDR1 SGHVS, CDR2 FNYEAQ. The CDR3 region is CASSPQGEGLIETQYF. The CDR3 DNA follows: TGTGCCAGCAGCCCCCAGGGAGAGGGGTTAATAGAGACCCAGTACTTC. Variable domain in full (rest from reference TRBV7-6 and TRBJ2-5): GAGVSQSPRYKVTKRGQDVALRCDPISGHVSLYWYRQALGQGPEFLTYFNYEAQQDKSGLPNDRFSAERPEGSISTLTIQRTEQRDSAMYRCASSPQGEGLIETQYFGPGTRLLVL.

The chain is built from TRBV24-1 and TRBJ2-7, with D hard to call. The CDR3 is 12 amino acids. CDR1 is KGHDR, CDR2 SFDVKD, per germline. Trimming removed 0 bases from V and 8 bases from J, with 7 bases in between. Here the CDR3 reads CATSDLRSQQYF. CDR3 coding DNA: TGTGCCACCAGTGATTTGCGATCCCAGCAGTACTTC.

The V call is TRBV27, the J call TRBJ2-5; 14 bases line up with TRBD2. There are 14 residues in the CDR3. The J segment lost 5 bases and the V segment lost 7 bases, leaving 3 bases of the junction unmatched. Per the germline V gene, CDR1 is MNHEY and CDR2 is SMNVEV (reference sequence). The chain's CDR3 is CASTTSGGVETQYF. The CDR3 bases are TGTGCCAGCACGACTAGCGGGGGGGTGGAGACCCAGTACTTC.

This chain uses TRBV7-2 with TRBJ2-1; 12 bases are shared with TRBD2. Trimming at V came to 5 bases and at J to 11 bases, leaving 7 bases not matched to a gene. The CDR3 has 14 residues. The V gene's germline CDR1 is SGHTA and CDR2 FQGNSA. CDR3 sequence reads: CASSPLGTSGQQFF. In DNA form, the CDR3 reads TGTGCCAGCAGCCCACTGGGGACTAGCGGGCAGCAGTTCTTC.

J is TRBJ1-5 and V is TRBV28, with D maybe TRBD1 (5 bases). This CDR3 has 15 residues. V lost 2 bases and J 0 bases, leaving 8 bases between the germline ends. Germline-derived CDR1 and CDR2 are MDHEN and SYDVKM. The CDR3 DNA follows: TGTGCCAGCAGTTTAGAGGGGCTTAGCAATCAGCCCCAGCATTTT. Encoded protein: CASSLEGLSNQPQHF. Full variable domain (remainder filled in from reference TRBV28 and TRBJ1-5): DVKVTQSSRYLVKRTGEKVFLECVQDMDHENMFWYRQDPGLGLRLIYFSYDVKMKEKGDIPEGYSVSREKKERFSLILESASTNQTSMYLCASSLEGLSNQPQHFGDGTRLSIL.

The chain employs TRBV5-8 and TRBJ2-1; 7 nucleotides line up with TRBD1. CDR3 size: 15 residues. V was pared by 7 bases and J by 4 bases, with 11 bases of the junction left unmatched. Germline CDR1 and CDR2: SGHTS and YDEGEE. CDR3 nucleotides: TGTGCCAGCGTCCCACGACAGGGCGCTTACAATGAGCAGTTCTTC. This gives the protein CASVPRQGAYNEQFF.